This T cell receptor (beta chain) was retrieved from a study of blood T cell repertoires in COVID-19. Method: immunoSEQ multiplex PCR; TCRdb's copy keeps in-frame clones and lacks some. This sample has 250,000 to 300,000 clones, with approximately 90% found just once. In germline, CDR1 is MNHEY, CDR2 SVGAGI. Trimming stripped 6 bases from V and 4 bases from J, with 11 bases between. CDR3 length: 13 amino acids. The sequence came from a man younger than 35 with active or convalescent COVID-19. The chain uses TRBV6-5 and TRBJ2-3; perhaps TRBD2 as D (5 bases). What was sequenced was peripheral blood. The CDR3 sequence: CASRGEGADTQYF. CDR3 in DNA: TGTGCCAGCAGGGGCGAGGGCGCAGATACGCAGTATTTT.